A single sample gave rise to the 8 T cell receptor beta chains below, sequenced in a study of T cell repertoires in cytomegalovirus infection. TCRdb used MiXCR to reprocess the reads, holding one entry per CDR3 protein. Of around 900,000 distinct CDR3 sequences in the sample, under 40% were seen once. Their target antigens are unknown. The sample in question was cultured CD8+ T cells from PBMCs, obtained from culture after CMV antigen stimulation. These receptors all come from a human donor in good health (CMV status not recorded). Some clones in this sample may be carry-over from other donors' samples.

This chain connects TRBV7-6 to TRBJ1-2; D perhaps matches TRBD1 (6 bases). Trimming took off 4 bases at V and 7 bases at J, with 16 bases between the two ends. Germline CDR1 reads SGHVS; CDR2 reads FNYEAQ. The CDR3 is 14 residues long. DNA of the CDR3: TGTGCCAGCAGCTCCCGGGGGCCTGTGAGTGGCTACACCTTC. Amino acid sequence: CASSSRGPVSGYTF.

The chain joins TRBV20-1 to TRBJ1-3, with TRBD1 matching over 7 bases. V lost 5 bases to trimming and J lost 0 bases; unmatched junction nucleotides: 7. CDR3 length: 15 residues. The germline V gene encodes CDR1 DFQATT and CDR2 SNEGSKA (reference sequence). The CDR3 protein is CSAGDSTSSGNTIYF. In nucleotides, the CDR3 is TGCAGTGCTGGGGACAGTACAAGCTCTGGAAACACCATATATTTT.

This sequence joins TRBV20-1 and TRBJ2-2, with 7 positions matching TRBD1. The CDR3 sequence is 16 residues long. Germline CDR1 reads DFQATT; CDR2 reads SNEGSKA (reference sequence). V lost 2 bases and J lost 5; bases outside the gene matches: 11. The chain's CDR3 is CSARPTRQGRTGELFF. Here the CDR3 DNA reads TGCAGTGCTAGACCCACCCGACAGGGAAGGACCGGGGAGCTGTTTTTT.

There are a few counts of this clonotype. The chain couples TRBV6-2 or TRBV6-3 to TRBJ1-5, with D unclear. The CDR3 length is 15 residues. V lost 4 bases to trimming and J lost 8 bases, with 18 bases between them. The germline V gene encodes CDR1 MNHEY and CDR2 SVGEGT. The CDR3 bases are TGTGCCAGCAGTTCCAGACGACACTCGCGAGAGCCCCAGCATTTT. Protein: CASSSRRHSREPQHF.

This clonotype has a handful of counts. The V gene is TRBV10-3, the J gene TRBJ2-2; TRBD2 matches at 9 bases. After removal of 6 bases from V and 3 bases from J, the junction contained 5 bases not matched to a gene. The germline V gene has CDR1 ENHRY and CDR2 SYGVKD. This CDR3 has 15 amino acids. DNA for the CDR3: TGTGCCATCAGCCCTAGCGGGGCTCACACCGGGGAGCTGTTTTTT. Its protein is CAISPSGAHTGELFF.

The chain uses TRBV20-1 and TRBJ2-3, with TRBD1 identical over 8 bases. Trimming at V came to 0 bases and at J to 3 bases, leaving 8 bases not matched to a gene. Germline CDR1 reads DFQATT; CDR2 reads SNEGSKA (reference sequence). The CDR3 is made up of 16 amino acids. CDR3 in DNA: TGCAGTGCTAGAGACTATCCGGACAGGGTGACAGATACGCAGTATTTT. This codes for CSARDYPDRVTDTQYF.

This clonotype has just a few counts. The chain uses TRBV6-2 or TRBV6-3 and TRBJ2-7; D may correspond to TRBD1 or TRBD2 (6 bases each). Trimming left V 8 bases short and J 0 bases short, with 17 bases between. The CDR3 runs to 15 residues. The germline gives CDR1 MNHEY, CDR2 SVGEGT. CDR3 amino acids: CASRLRGHSSYEQYV. The DNA for the CDR3 is TGTGCCAGCCGTCTGCGGGGACACAGCTCCTACGAGCAGTACGTC.

The gene calls are TRBV2 and TRBJ1-6, with 8 bases fitting TRBD1. Germline CDR1 SNHLY, CDR2 FYNNEI. V shed 10 bases, J shed 9 bases, and the junction held 8 bases outside the gene matches. This CDR3 is 13 amino acids long. CDR3 protein: CATPTGAGSPLHF. In DNA form, the CDR3 reads TGTGCCACCCCGACAGGGGCCGGTTCACCCCTCCACTTT.